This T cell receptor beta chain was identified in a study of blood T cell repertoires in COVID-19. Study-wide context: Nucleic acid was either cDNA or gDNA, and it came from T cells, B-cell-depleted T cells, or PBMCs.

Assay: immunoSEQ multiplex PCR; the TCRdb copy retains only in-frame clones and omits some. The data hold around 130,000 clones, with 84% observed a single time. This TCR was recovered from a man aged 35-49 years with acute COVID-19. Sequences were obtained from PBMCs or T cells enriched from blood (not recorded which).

The CDR3: CASSKAPRSYGYTF. The CDR3, as DNA: TGTGCCAGCTCCAAGGCGCCCAGGTCCTATGGCTACACCTTC. The chain carries TRBV18 and TRBJ1-2, with D uncertain. V gave up 6 bases and J gave up 4 bases, with 15 bases separating them. The CDR3 is made up of 14 amino acids. CDR1 KGHSH and CDR2 LQKENI come from the germline V gene.